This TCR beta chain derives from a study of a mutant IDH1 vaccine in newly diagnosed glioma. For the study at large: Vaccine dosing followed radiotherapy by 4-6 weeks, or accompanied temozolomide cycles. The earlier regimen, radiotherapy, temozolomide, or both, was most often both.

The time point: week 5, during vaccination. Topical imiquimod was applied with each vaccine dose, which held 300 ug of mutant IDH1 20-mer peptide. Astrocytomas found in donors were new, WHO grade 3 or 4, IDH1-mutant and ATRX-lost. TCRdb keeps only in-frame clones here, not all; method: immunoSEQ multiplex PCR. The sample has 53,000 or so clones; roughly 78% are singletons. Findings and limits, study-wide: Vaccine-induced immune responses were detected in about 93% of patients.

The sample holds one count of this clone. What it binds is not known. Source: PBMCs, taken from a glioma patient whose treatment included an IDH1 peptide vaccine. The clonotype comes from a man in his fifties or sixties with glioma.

For the CDR3, the DNA is TGTGCCAGCAGCGTAGACCCAAGTGGGCAGGAAAATGGCTACACCTTC. It translates to CASSVDPSGQENGYTF. V usage is TRBV9 and J usage is TRBJ1-2; the D is unclear. The CDR3 has 16 amino acids. CDR1 is SGDLS and CDR2 is YYNGEE in the germline V gene. The V end lost 0 bases, the J end lost 6 bases, and 18 bases lay between the germline ends.